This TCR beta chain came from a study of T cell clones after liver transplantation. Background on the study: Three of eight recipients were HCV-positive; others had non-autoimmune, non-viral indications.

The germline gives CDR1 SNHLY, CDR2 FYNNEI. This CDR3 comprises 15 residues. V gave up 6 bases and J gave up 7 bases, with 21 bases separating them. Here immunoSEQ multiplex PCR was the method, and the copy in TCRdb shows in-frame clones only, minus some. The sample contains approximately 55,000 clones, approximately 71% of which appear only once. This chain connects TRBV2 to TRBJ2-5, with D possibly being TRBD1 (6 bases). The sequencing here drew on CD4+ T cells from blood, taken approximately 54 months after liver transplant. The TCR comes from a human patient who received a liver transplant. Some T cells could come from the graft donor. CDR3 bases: TGTGCCAGCAGGTTAGGGACACCGGGTAGGGGGACCCAGTACTTC. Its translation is CASRLGTPGRGTQYF.